The 5 T cell receptor beta chains listed next were all sequenced from one sample in a study of T cell responses to AZD1222 COVID-19 vaccine. The assay was immunoSEQ multiplex PCR, and TCRdb's table has in-frame clones only and misses some. The table records under 150,000 clones, nearly 95% of them present only once. Sequencing used peripheral blood, obtained 28 days after the second AZD1222 dose. Receptors originate from an adult who received the AZD1222 COVID-19 vaccine.

A single count supports this clone. The chain has TRBV9 and TRBJ2-1, with D uncertain. Looked up from germline, CDR1 is SGDLS and CDR2 is YYNGEE. The CDR3 contains 13 residues. With 0 bases removed from V and 3 bases from J, the gap between germline ends came to 4 bases. The CDR3 coding sequence is TGTGCCAGCAGCGTAGACGACTACAATGAGCAGTTCTTC. Translating it yields CASSVDDYNEQFF.

The chain uses TRBV5-1 and TRBJ2-1; D unresolved. Trimming removed 5 bases from V and 6 bases from J, with 15 bases in between. The CDR3 length is 14 residues. CDR1 and CDR2 from the germline V gene are SGHRS and YFSETQ. The CDR3 DNA is TGCGCCAGCAGGGACGACCGAAAGGGCAATGAGCAGTTCTTC. As protein: CASRDDRKGNEQFF.

The V gene is TRBV2, the J gene TRBJ1-4; D remains ambiguous. V was shortened by 10 bases and J by 5 bases, with 14 bases between the two germline ends. The CDR3 is made up of 13 amino acids. Per the germline V gene, CDR1 is SNHLY and CDR2 is FYNNEI. The CDR3 is CATSGSINEKLFF. The CDR3 region has the DNA TGTGCCACCTCGGGGAGTATAAATGAAAAACTGTTTTTT.

This chain connects TRBV19 to TRBJ2-1, with TRBD2 identical over 12 bases. Trimming removed 7 bases from V and 7 bases from J; junction bases left unmatched: 8. Germline assignment: CDR1 LNHDA and CDR2 SQIVND (reference sequence). The CDR3 covers 15 residues. The CDR3 nucleotides read TGTGCCAGTACCCTCCTAGCGGGAGGGCCTAATGAGCAGTTCTTC. Protein sequence: CASTLLAGGPNEQFF.

J is TRBJ2-1 and V is TRBV24-1; D gene uncertain. The CDR3 sequence is 14 residues long. The V and J ends lost 5 bases and 5 bases respectively, with 12 bases between them. Germline loops: CDR1 KGHDR, CDR2 SFDVKD. CDR3 in amino acids: CATSAPALHNEQFF. CDR3 coding DNA: TGTGCCACCAGTGCCCCGGCCTTGCACAATGAGCAGTTCTTC.